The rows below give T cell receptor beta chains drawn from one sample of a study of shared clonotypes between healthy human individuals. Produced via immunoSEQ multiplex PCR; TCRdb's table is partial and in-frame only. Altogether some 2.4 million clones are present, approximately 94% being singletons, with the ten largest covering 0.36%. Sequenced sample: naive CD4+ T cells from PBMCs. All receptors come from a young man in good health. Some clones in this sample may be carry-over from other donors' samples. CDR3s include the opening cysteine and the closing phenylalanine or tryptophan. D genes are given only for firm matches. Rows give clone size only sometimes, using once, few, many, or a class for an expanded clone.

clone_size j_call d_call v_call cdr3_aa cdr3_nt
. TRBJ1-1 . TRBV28 CASSPLVGEAFF TGTGCCAGCAGCCCACTTGTGGGTGAAGCTTTCTTT
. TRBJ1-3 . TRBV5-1 CASSLGAGIGNTIYF TGCGCCAGCAGCTTGGGGGCAGGGATTGGAAACACCATATATTTT
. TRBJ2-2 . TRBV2 CASVKEGTGELFF TGTGCCAGCGTGAAGGAAGGGACCGGGGAGCTGTTTTTT
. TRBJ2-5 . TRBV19 CASSPKRSGGIETQYF TGTGCCAGTAGTCCAAAGCGTTCGGGTGGGATAGAGACCCAGTACTTC
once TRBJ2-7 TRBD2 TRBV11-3 CASSKRGRADEQYF TGTGCCAGCAGCAAACGCGGGAGGGCCGACGAGCAGTACTTC
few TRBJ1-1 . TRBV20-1 CSAREAFF TGCAGTGCTAGAGAAGCTTTCTTT
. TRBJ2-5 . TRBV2 CARGPGPIRGLETQYF TGTGCCAGGGGTCCGGGCCCAATTCGTGGCTTGGAGACCCAGTACTTC
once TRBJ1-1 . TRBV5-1 CASSLGAAYTEAFF TGCGCCAGCAGCTTGGGTGCGGCTTACACTGAAGCTTTCTTT
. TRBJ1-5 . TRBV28 CASSLGGGRAQPQHF TGTGCCAGCAGTTTGGGTGGCGGTAGGGCCCAGCCCCAGCATTTT
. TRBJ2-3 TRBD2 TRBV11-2 CASSPGRADTQYF TGTGCCAGCAGCCCCGGGAGGGCAGATACGCAGTATTTT
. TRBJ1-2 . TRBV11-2 CASSLDLYGQGSGGYTF TGTGCCAGCAGCTTAGATCTATATGGTCAGGGTTCCGGGGGCTACACCTTC
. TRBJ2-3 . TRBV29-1 CSAINGSPLTDTQYF TGCAGCGCCATAAACGGGAGCCCCCTCACAGATACGCAGTATTTT
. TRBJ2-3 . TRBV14 CASSQDYLLDTDTQYF TGTGCCAGCAGCCAAGATTATCTACTAGACACAGATACGCAGTATTTT
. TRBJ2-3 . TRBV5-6 CASSLGLGVTDTQYF TGTGCCAGCAGCTTGGGGCTAGGTGTCACAGATACGCAGTATTTT
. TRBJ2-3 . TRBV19 CASSSYTDTQYF TGTGCCAGTAGTTCCTACACAGATACGCAGTATTTT
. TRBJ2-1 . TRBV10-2 CASSGTDEQFF TGCGCCAGCAGTGGGACAGATGAGCAGTTCTTC
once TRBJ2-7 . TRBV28 CASSFRAQVYVAYEQYF TGTGCCAGCAGTTTCCGGGCCCAGGTGTACGTTGCCTACGAGCAGTACTTC
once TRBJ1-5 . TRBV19 CASSAFPLQGQQPQHF TGTGCCAGTAGTGCCTTTCCCCTGCAGGGCCAACAGCCCCAGCATTTT
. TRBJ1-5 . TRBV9 CASSVGDNQPQHF TGTGCCAGCAGCGTGGGAGATAATCAGCCCCAGCATTTT
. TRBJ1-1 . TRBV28 CASRRGGSPEAFF TGTGCCAGCAGACGAGGGGGTAGCCCTGAAGCTTTCTTT
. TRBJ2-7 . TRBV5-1 CASSSQAGRKISYEQYF TGCGCCAGCAGCTCGCAAGCGGGCCGAAAAATCTCCTACGAGCAGTACTTC
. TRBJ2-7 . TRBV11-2 CASSLGTSQLSYEQYF TGTGCCAGCAGCTTAGGGACCTCCCAACTTTCCTACGAGCAGTACTTC
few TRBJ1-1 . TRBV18 CASSSDRNTEAFF TGTGCCAGCTCATCCGACAGGAACACTGAAGCTTTCTTT
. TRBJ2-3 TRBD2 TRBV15 CATSPRPGGTDTQYF TGTGCCACCAGCCCCCGTCCGGGGGGAACAGATACGCAGTATTTT
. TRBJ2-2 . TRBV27 CASSSRTDTGELFF TGTGCCAGCAGTTCCCGGACCGACACCGGGGAGCTGTTTTTT
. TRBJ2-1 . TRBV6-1 CASRALLYNEQFF TGTGCCAGCAGAGCCCTACTATACAATGAGCAGTTCTTC
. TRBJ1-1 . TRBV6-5 CASSYRRSNTEAFF TGTGCCAGCAGTTACCGGCGGTCGAACACTGAAGCTTTCTTT
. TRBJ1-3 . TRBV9 CASSGGPGNTIYF TGTGCCAGCAGCGGGGGCCCTGGAAACACCATATATTTT